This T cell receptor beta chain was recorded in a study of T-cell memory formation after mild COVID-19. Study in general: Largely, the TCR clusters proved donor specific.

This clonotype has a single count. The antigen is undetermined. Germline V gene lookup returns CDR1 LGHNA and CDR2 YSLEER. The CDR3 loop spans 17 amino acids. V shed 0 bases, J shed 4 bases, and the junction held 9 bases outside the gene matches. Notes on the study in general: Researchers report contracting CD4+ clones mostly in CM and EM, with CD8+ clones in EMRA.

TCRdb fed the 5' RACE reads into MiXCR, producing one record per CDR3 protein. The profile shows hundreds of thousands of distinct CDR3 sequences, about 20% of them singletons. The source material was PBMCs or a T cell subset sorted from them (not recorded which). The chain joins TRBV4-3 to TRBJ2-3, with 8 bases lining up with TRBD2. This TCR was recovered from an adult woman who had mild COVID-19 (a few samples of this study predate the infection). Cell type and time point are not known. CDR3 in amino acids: CASSQDFGAGESDTQYF. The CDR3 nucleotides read TGCGCCAGCAGCCAAGATTTTGGAGCGGGAGAGTCAGATACGCAGTATTTT.